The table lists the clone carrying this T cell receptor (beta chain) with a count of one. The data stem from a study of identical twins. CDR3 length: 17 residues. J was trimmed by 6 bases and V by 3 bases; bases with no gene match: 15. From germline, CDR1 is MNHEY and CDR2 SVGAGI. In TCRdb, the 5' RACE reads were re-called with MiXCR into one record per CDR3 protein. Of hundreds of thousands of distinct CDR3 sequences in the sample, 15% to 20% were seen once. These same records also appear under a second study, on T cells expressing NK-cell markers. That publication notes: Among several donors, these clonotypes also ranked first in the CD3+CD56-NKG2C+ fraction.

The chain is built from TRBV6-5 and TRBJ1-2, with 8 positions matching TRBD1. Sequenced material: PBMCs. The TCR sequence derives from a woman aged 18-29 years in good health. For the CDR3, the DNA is TGTGCCAGCAGTTATCCCGGGACAGGAGGGACCCTTCATGGCTACACCTTC. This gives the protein CASSYPGTGGTLHGYTF.